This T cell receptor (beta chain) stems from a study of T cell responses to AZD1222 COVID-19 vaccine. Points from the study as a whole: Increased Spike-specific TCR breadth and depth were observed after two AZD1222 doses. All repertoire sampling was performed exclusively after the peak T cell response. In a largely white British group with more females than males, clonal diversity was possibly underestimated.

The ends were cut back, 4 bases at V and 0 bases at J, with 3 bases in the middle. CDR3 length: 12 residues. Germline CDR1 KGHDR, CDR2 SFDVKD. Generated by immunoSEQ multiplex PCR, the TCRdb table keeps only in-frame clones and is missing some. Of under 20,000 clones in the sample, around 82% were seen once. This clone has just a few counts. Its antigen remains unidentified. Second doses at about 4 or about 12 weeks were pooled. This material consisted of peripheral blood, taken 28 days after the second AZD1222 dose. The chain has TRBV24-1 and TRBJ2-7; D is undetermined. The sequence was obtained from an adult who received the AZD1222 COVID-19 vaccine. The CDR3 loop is CATSDNSYEQYF. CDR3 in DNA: TGTGCCACCAGTGACAACTCCTACGAGCAGTACTTC.